This section outlines one T cell receptor (beta chain) sequence together with its context. This sample includes further DNA sequences coding for the same CDR3. The CDR3 length is 12 residues. Trimming pared 6 bases from V and 5 bases from J, leaving 10 bases between. The data belong to a study of blood T cell repertoires in COVID-19. Study as a whole: Donors in the United States, Italy and Spain gave samples during acute or convalescent COVID-19. T cells, B-cell-depleted T cells, or PBMCs supplied cDNA or gDNA.

Sequencing was performed with immunoSEQ multiplex PCR; in TCRdb, only in-frame clones are kept and a portion is missing. The repertoire includes about 80,000 clones, around 79% of them detected once, and more than 10% sits in the top ten. What was sequenced was peripheral blood. The chain uses TRBV12-3 or TRBV12-4 and TRBJ1-2; a weak D match, TRBD1 (6 bases). The origin of this receptor is an elderly man with acute or convalescent COVID-19. CDR3 coding DNA: TGTGCCAGCAGCTCGGACAGTTATGGCTACACCTTC. Translating gives CASSSDSYGYTF.